This T cell receptor beta chain originates from a study of T cell repertoires in cytomegalovirus infection. Turning to the study itself: Public TCR beta signatures were indicative of both CMV infection and a matching HLA type. Study-level results: The study found HLA-C-restricted CMV-specific TCR beta clonotypes dominating the ex vivo response. Using cumulative public TCR beta family frequency, the authors identified those who carried CMV together with the relevant HLA.

From the reads, TCRdb called clonotypes with MiXCR, one entry per CDR3 protein. The sample yields hundreds of thousands of distinct CDR3 sequences, roughly 6.5% seen once. This clonotype was detected ten times or more. The target antigen is unknown. Germline V CDR1 and CDR2: MNHEY, SVGAGI. The junction had 16 bases not matched to a gene; V was cut back by 7 bases and J by 8 bases. CDR3 length equals 16 residues. The sequenced material came from PBMCs. The sequence was collected from a human donor in good health (CMV status not recorded). Some clones in this sample may be carry-over from other donors' samples. This chain uses TRBV6-5 with TRBJ2-1, with 8 nucleotides matching TRBD1. CDR3 sequence (DNA): TGTGCCAGCATGGCGGTTGGACAGGGTGTCCGTGATGAGCAGTTCTTC. It yields the protein CASMAVGQGVRDEQFF.